The 17 T cell receptor beta chains given below trace back to one sample, sequenced in a study of blood T cell repertoires in COVID-19. Clones were read by immunoSEQ multiplex PCR, and TCRdb kept only the in-frame ones, dropping some. The sample carries 380,000 or so clones, about 90% recorded once. The sample comprised peripheral blood. Source of these receptors: a middle-aged man with acute or convalescent COVID-19.

This chain joins TRBV5-5 and TRBJ1-1; D is possibly TRBD1 (6 bases). The germline V gene has CDR1 SGHKS and CDR2 YYEKEE (reference sequence). The CDR3 length is 14 residues. The V end lost 5 bases, the J end lost 1 base, and 12 bases lay between the germline ends. The CDR3 loop reads CASSWGHPNTEAFF. In nucleotides, the CDR3 is TGTGCCAGCAGTTGGGGACACCCGAACACTGAAGCTTTCTTT.

CDR3 in amino acids: CAWRGTGNTEAFF. The CDR3 nucleotides read TGTGCCTGGAGGGGGACAGGGAACACTGAAGCTTTCTTT. The chain combines TRBV30 with TRBJ1-1; 8 nucleotides line up with TRBD1. CDR3 length equals 13 residues. The junction had 1 base not matched to a gene; V was cut back by 3 bases and J by 1 base. Germline loops: CDR1 GTSNPN, CDR2 SVGIG (reference sequence).

The chain couples TRBV13 to TRBJ2-7; 9 positions match TRBD2. The ends lost 4 bases at V and 1 base at J; junction bases unmatched: 2. Germline V gene lookup returns CDR1 PRHDT and CDR2 FYEKMQ (reference sequence). The CDR3 covers 14 residues. CDR3 nucleotides: TGTGCCAGCAGCTCCAGCGGGAGGTCCTACGAGCAGTACTTC. Its translation is CASSSSGRSYEQYF.

This clone occurred once. The V and J genes are TRBV11-3 and TRBJ2-3; TRBD1 matches at 9 bases. CDR3 length: 15 residues. Trimming at V came to 1 base and at J to 6 bases, leaving 5 bases not matched to a gene. CDR1 and CDR2 from the germline V gene are SGHNT and YENEEA. The CDR3 DNA follows: TGTGCCAGCAGCTTAGGGACAGGGACAGGGGATACGCAGTATTTT. Encoded protein: CASSLGTGTGDTQYF. Filled out from reference TRBV11-3 and TRBJ2-3, the complete variable domain reads EAGVVQSPRYKIIEKKQPVAFWCNPISGHNTLYWYLQNLGQGPELLIRYENEEAVDDSQLPKDRFSAERLKGVDSTLKIQPAELGDSAVYLCASSLGTGTGDTQYFGPGTRLTVL.

The chain employs TRBV9 and TRBJ1-6, with TRBD1 identical over 7 bases. Germline V gives CDR1 SGDLS, CDR2 YYNGEE. The CDR3 is made up of 15 amino acids. V gave up 3 bases and J gave up 7 bases; unmatched junction bases: 7. CDR3 DNA: TGTGCCAGCAGCGGCACACAGGGGATAAATTCACCCCTCCACTTT. This codes for CASSGTQGINSPLHF.

This clone has only one observation. The rearrangement uses TRBV7-2 and TRBJ1-2; D not resolved. Trimming left V 6 bases short and J 5 bases short, with 16 bases between. CDR1 is SGHTA, CDR2 FQGNSA, per germline. The CDR3 has 14 amino acids. As DNA, the CDR3 is TGTGCCAGCAGGCCCCCCGCGGGAACTTATGGCTACACCTTC. Protein: CASRPPAGTYGYTF.

There are a few counts of this clone. The V call is TRBV6-2 or TRBV6-3, the J call TRBJ2-4, with 8 bases that match TRBD1. The CDR3 runs 17 residues. V lost 2 bases, J lost 0 bases, and 6 bases stayed unmatched. Germline V gene lookup returns CDR1 MNHEY and CDR2 SVGEGT. The CDR3 protein is CASSYGQGKIAKNIQYF. DNA of the CDR3: TGTGCCAGCAGTTACGGACAGGGAAAGATAGCCAAAAACATTCAGTACTTC.

The genes are TRBV2 and TRBJ1-2; no clear D. V lost 5 bases, J lost 2 bases, and 6 bases lay in between. The CDR3 is made up of 12 amino acids. From germline, CDR1 is SNHLY and CDR2 FYNNEI. CDR3 residues: CASSRENYGYTF. CDR3 bases: TGTGCCAGCAGTCGGGAGAACTATGGCTACACCTTC. Together with reference TRBV2 and TRBJ1-2, the CDR3 gives the full variable domain: EPEVTQTPSHQVTQMGQEVILRCVPISNHLYFYWYRQILGQKVEFLVSFYNNEISEKSEIFDDQFSVERPDGSNFTLKIRSTKLEDSAMYFCASSRENYGYTFGSGTRLTVV.

The J gene is TRBJ1-6, the V gene TRBV2; the D is unclear. Trimming left V 8 bases short and J 4 bases short, with 24 bases between. Germline CDR1 SNHLY, CDR2 FYNNEI. This CDR3 has 18 residues. CDR3 DNA: TGTGCCAGCCTATCGGGGAATCCGGCCCAAGATTATAATTCACCCCTCCACTTT. Residues: CASLSGNPAQDYNSPLHF.

The chain recombines TRBV7-3 with TRBJ2-5; possible D gene TRBD2, 6 bases. The CDR3 covers 13 residues. The germline CDR1 and CDR2 sequences are SGHTA and FQGTGA. The germline V and J ends were trimmed by 3 bases and 5 bases, with 10 bases remaining between them. CDR3 loop: CASSLSGFETQYF. CDR3 DNA: TGTGCCAGCAGCTTGAGCGGGTTCGAGACCCAGTACTTC.

This rearrangement joins TRBV9 to TRBJ1-1; D ambiguous. Trimming removed 3 bases at V and 5 bases at J, with 11 bases between. This CDR3 contains 13 residues. CDR1 and CDR2 (germline): SGDLS, YYNGEE. The CDR3 region is CASSAVLETEAFF. CDR3 coding DNA: TGTGCCAGCAGCGCGGTTCTTGAGACTGAAGCTTTCTTT.

V gene TRBV9 combines with J gene TRBJ2-7, with 12 bases lining up with TRBD1. This CDR3 has 15 residues. The junction had 4 bases not matched to a gene; V was cut back by 2 bases and J by 4 bases. The germline CDR1 and CDR2 sequences are SGDLS and YYNGEE. The CDR3 sequence is CASSVGTGGQYEQYF. Here the CDR3 DNA reads TGTGCCAGCAGCGTCGGGACAGGGGGCCAATACGAGCAGTACTTC. The full variable domain, completed using reference TRBV9 and TRBJ2-7, is DSGVTQTPKHLITATGQRVTLRCSPRSGDLSVYWYQQSLDQGLQFLIQYYNGEERAKGNILERFSAQQFPDLHSELNLSSLELGDSALYFCASSVGTGGQYEQYFGPGTRLTVT.

The CDR3 sequence is CASSPPETGIYEQYF. The CDR3 DNA is TGTGCCAGCAGTCCCCCCGAGACAGGGATCTACGAGCAGTACTTC. The V gene is TRBV6-2 or TRBV6-3, the J gene TRBJ2-7, with TRBD1 identical over 7 bases. J gave up 3 bases and V 5 bases, and 10 bases lay outside the gene matches. Germline V CDR1 and CDR2: MNHEY, SVGEGT. The CDR3 consists of 15 residues.

The J gene is TRBJ2-1, the V gene TRBV15; TRBD1 is a possible D gene (5 bases). The length of the CDR3 is 15 residues. CDR1 LNHNV and CDR2 YYDKDF come from the germline V gene (reference sequence). V lost 5 bases and J 4 bases, leaving 15 bases between the germline ends. CDR3 region: CATSVHRSKYNEQFF. The CDR3 coding sequence is TGTGCCACCAGCGTCCACAGGTCCAAATACAATGAGCAGTTCTTC.

Comments on this clone: Other DNA variants within this sample encode the same CDR3. The CDR3, as DNA: TGTGCCTGGAGTGGGGGAGGCAATCAGCCCCAGCATTTT. Amino acid sequence: CAWSGGGNQPQHF. The chain is built from TRBV30 and TRBJ1-5; no clear D gene. The V gene's germline CDR1 is GTSNPN and CDR2 SVGIG (reference sequence). Between the trimmed V and J ends, which lost 1 base and 2 bases, there was a span of 6 bases. The CDR3 contains 13 residues.

The chain carries TRBV7-9 and TRBJ2-7; the D gene is possibly TRBD1 (5 bases). The germline V and J ends were trimmed by 1 base and 7 bases, with 14 bases remaining between them. This CDR3 is 14 amino acids long. Germline V gene sequence: CDR1 SEHNR, CDR2 FQNEAQ (reference sequence). This CDR3 is CASSLDSPPGEQYF. CDR3 sequence (DNA): TGTGCCAGCAGCTTAGATTCTCCCCCAGGGGAGCAGTACTTC.

Comments on this clone: An end of the junction differs from the germline gene, which may be a read error. The rearrangement links TRBV6-2 or TRBV6-3 to TRBJ2-7; 8 positions agree with TRBD1. Germline lookup yields CDR1 MNHEY and CDR2 SVGEGT. The CDR3 consists of 15 residues. The CDR3 here is CASSYSGTGSHEQYF. CDR3 nucleotide sequence: TGTGCCAGCAGTTACTCCGGGACAGGCTCCCACGAGCAGTACTTC.